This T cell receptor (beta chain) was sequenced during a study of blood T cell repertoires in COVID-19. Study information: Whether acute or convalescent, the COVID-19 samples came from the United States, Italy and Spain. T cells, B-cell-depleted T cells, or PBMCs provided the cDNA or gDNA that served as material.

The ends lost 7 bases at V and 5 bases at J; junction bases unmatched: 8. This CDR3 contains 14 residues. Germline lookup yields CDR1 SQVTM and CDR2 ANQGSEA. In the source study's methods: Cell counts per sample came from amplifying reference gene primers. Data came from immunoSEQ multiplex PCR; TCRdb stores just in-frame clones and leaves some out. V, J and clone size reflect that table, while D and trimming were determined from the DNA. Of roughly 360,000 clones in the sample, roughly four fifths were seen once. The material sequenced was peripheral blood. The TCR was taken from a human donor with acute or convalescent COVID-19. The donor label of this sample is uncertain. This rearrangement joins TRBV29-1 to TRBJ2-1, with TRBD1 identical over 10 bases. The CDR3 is CSAADRGLNNEQFF. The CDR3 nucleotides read TGCAGCGCTGCGGACAGGGGGTTAAACAATGAGCAGTTCTTC.